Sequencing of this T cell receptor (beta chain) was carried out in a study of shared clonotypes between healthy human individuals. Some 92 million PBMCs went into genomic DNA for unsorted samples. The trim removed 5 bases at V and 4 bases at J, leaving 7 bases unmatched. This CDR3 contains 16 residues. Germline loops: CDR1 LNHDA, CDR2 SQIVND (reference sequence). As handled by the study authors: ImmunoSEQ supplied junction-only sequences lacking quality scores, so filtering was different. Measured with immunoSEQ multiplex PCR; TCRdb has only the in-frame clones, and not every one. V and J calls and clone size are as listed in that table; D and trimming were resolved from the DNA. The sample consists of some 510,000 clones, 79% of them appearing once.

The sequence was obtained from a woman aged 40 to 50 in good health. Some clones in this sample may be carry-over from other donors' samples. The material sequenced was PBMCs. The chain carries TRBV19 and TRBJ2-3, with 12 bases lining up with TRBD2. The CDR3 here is CASSANRLAGADTQYF. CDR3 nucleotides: TGTGCCAGTAGTGCAAACCGACTAGCGGGAGCAGATACGCAGTATTTT.